This T cell receptor (beta chain) was obtained from a study of pediatric ulcerative colitis. Each sample received Survey-level depth of up to 500,000 reads. Profiled with immunoSEQ multiplex PCR; TCRdb holds only in-frame clones, not every one. The table shows under 70,000 clones, with around 87% occurring only once. Control subjects, colonoscoped for suspected IBD, had macroscopically and histologically normal endoscopy. CDR3 size: 14 residues. Germline V gene data show CDR1 as MNHNS and CDR2 as SASEGT. Trimming stripped 9 bases from V and 7 bases from J, with 19 bases between. The rearrangement uses TRBV6-1 and TRBJ1-5; D perhaps matches TRBD1 (5 bases). The sequenced material came from blood. This TCR was sampled from a boy aged 10-17 years who was a control in a study of pediatric ulcerative colitis. CDR3: CARPLLGGIQPQHF. CDR3 DNA: TGTGCCAGACCGTTATTGGGGGGAATCCAGCCCCAGCATTTT.